A single sample gave rise to the 25 T cell receptor beta chains below, sequenced in a study of vaccination and CD4 T cells after COVID-19. Stated treatment: approximately nine-day PBMC culture with coronavirus spike peptide pools or control peptides (ViraFEST assay). No cognate antigen is known for these TCRs. The Oncomine TCR Beta short-read assay was what sequenced the DNA obtained from cultured CD4+ T cells. TCRdb ran MiXCR on the PCR reads and lists one entry per CDR3 protein. This sample has about 20,000 distinct CDR3 sequences, with about 44% found just once. The source material was CD4+ T cells from blood, cultured in vitro, sampled after SARS-CoV-2 vaccination. The receptors stem from a human donor who had recovered from COVID-19.

The V and J genes are TRBV6-1 and TRBJ1-1, with a weak D call TRBD1 (5 bases). With 7 bases removed from V and 11 bases from J, the gap between germline ends came to 23 bases. The CDR3 totals 14 residues. Germline V gene data show CDR1 as MNHNS and CDR2 as SASEGT. CDR3 in amino acids: CASINSGTALYAFF. The CDR3 nucleotides are TGTGCCAGCATCAACTCCGGGACCGCCCTTTACGCTTTCTTT.

The chain recombines TRBV11-1 with TRBJ2-4, with 16 bases aligning to TRBD2. The V gene's germline CDR1 is SGHAT and CDR2 FQDESV (reference sequence). Losses at the gene ends were 4 bases for V and 6 bases for J; bases not matched to a gene: 3. The CDR3 totals 16 residues. Here the CDR3 reads CASSWGLAGGLNIQYF. CDR3 nucleotides: TGTGCCAGCAGCTGGGGACTAGCGGGGGGGCTAAACATTCAGTACTTC.

In this sample, this clonotype turned up once. The chain is built from TRBV28 and TRBJ2-3, with 7 bases matching TRBD2. V was clipped by 6 bases and J by 0 bases; unmatched bases: 3. Germline CDR1 and CDR2: MDHEN and SYDVKM. The CDR3 contains 14 residues. DNA of the CDR3: TGTGCCAGCAGCGGCGGGGGTAGCACAGATACGCAGTATTTT. It translates to CASSGGGSTDTQYF.

This clonotype showed up just a few times. V and J are TRBV6-1 and TRBJ1-2; perhaps TRBD1 as D (5 bases). The CDR3 length is 15 residues. The germline CDR1 and CDR2 sequences are MNHNS and SASEGT. The V and J ends lost 2 bases and 8 bases respectively, with 18 bases between them. This CDR3 reads CASSEYDTPGPGYTF. DNA for the CDR3: TGTGCCAGCAGTGAATACGACACCCCGGGGCCAGGCTACACCTTC.

To note about this clonotype: Its ends do not fully match the called genes, so a read error is possible. The chain has TRBV6-1 and TRBJ1-3, with TRBD1 as a possible D gene (6 bases). CDR1 and CDR2 from the germline V gene are MNHNS and SASEGT. CDR3 size: 17 residues. CDR3 sequence reads: CASIESRGVYSGNTIYF. For the CDR3, the DNA is TGTGCCAGCATTGAAAGTAGGGGGGTGTACTCTGGAAACACCATATATTTT.

In its sample, this clonotype was seen a few times. The chain has TRBV20-1 and TRBJ1-4, with D possibly TRBD1 on 6 matching bases. The CDR3 is 13 residues long. The V gene's germline CDR1 is DFQATT and CDR2 SNEGSKA (reference sequence). Trimming pared 3 bases from V and 8 bases from J, leaving 13 bases between. The CDR3, as DNA: TGCAGTGCTAGTGGTCCCCAGGGGGAAAAACTGTTTTTT. Its translation is CSASGPQGEKLFF.

This chain's CDR3 is CATSRSGLNTEAFF. In DNA, the CDR3 is TGTGCCACCAGCAGATCAGGACTAAACACTGAAGCTTTCTTT. The V and J genes are TRBV15 and TRBJ1-1, with D hard to call. CDR3 size: 14 residues. Germline V gene sequence: CDR1 LNHNV, CDR2 YYDKDF (reference sequence). V was trimmed by 2 bases and J by 2 bases, leaving 9 bases between them.

This clonotype was observed a handful of times. The rearrangement links TRBV2 to TRBJ2-7; TRBD1 might be the D (6 bases). This CDR3 contains 14 residues. The germline V gene encodes CDR1 SNHLY and CDR2 FYNNEI. Trimming pared 2 bases from V and 2 bases from J, leaving 10 bases between. CDR3 residues: CASSEQGIAYEQYF. CDR3 sequence (DNA): TGTGCCAGCAGTGAACAGGGGATAGCCTACGAGCAGTACTTC.

This chain joins TRBV6-1 and TRBJ1-5; TRBD1 is a possible D gene (5 bases). The V end lost 6 bases, the J end lost 1 base, and 10 bases lay between the germline ends. The CDR3 runs to 14 residues. CDR1 is MNHNS, CDR2 SASEGT, per germline. CDR3 region: CASRRGRSNQPQHF. Here the CDR3 DNA reads TGTGCCAGCAGGAGGGGTCGGAGCAATCAGCCCCAGCATTTT.

A remark on this clonotype: The junction and the germline gene differ at one end; a read error may be behind it. The V and J genes are TRBV20-1 and TRBJ1-2; 7 bases align to TRBD1. Germline V gene lookup returns CDR1 DFQATT and CDR2 SNEGSKA (reference sequence). The CDR3 contains 13 residues. The CDR3: CGAESGQIYGYTF. The CDR3 DNA is TGCGGTGCTGAATCGGGACAGATTTATGGCTACACCTTC.

V and J are TRBV20-1 and TRBJ1-5, with a weak D call TRBD1 (5 bases). The V gene's germline CDR1 is DFQATT and CDR2 SNEGSKA (reference sequence). V lost 6 bases and J 5 bases, leaving 8 bases between the germline ends. The CDR3 runs 11 residues. The CDR3 nucleotides are TGCAGTGCCGGGGCAGATCAGCCCCAGCATTTT. It is translated as CSAGADQPQHF.

The chain recombines TRBV10-3 with TRBJ2-7, with 8 positions matching TRBD1. This CDR3 contains 13 residues. Germline V gene sequence: CDR1 ENHRY, CDR2 SYGVKD. V lost 4 bases and J lost 4; bases outside the gene matches: 3. The CDR3 reads CAISAGGAYEQYF. The CDR3 nucleotides are TGTGCCATCAGTGCAGGGGGCGCGTACGAGCAGTACTTC.

This clonotype has a single count. Given the absence of the conserved phenylalanine or tryptophan at the CDR3 end, a read error is likely. The genes are TRBV20-1 and TRBJ2-1, with 8 bases aligning to TRBD1. The CDR3 covers 14 residues. With 5 bases clipped from V and 1 base from J, the junction kept 4 bases outside the gene matches. Germline V gene sequence: CDR1 DFQATT, CDR2 SNEGSKA (reference sequence). CDR3: CSARDRGSYNEQFL. As DNA, the CDR3 is TGCAGTGCTCGCGACAGGGGATCCTACAATGAGCAGTTCCTC.

This sequence joins TRBV7-2 and TRBJ1-1; TRBD1 agrees at 8 bases. Looked up from germline, CDR1 is SGHTA and CDR2 is FQGNSA. With V trimmed by 5 bases and J by 4 bases, 9 bases remained unmatched. The CDR3 loop spans 15 amino acids. The CDR3 region is CASSLQGARPTEAFF. CDR3 DNA sequence: TGTGCCAGCAGCCTTCAGGGGGCGCGTCCCACTGAAGCTTTCTTT.

In this sample, this clonotype turned up a few times. This chain uses TRBV6-1 with TRBJ2-2; TRBD2 agrees at 15 bases. This CDR3 has 20 amino acids. Trimming took 5 bases from V and 0 from J; bases not matched to a gene: 10. Germline CDR1 reads MNHNS; CDR2 reads SASEGT. The CDR3 DNA follows: TGTGCCAGCAGTCCAACGGGACTAGCGGGGGGCCCTTCGAACACCGGGGAGCTGTTTTTT. Its translation is CASSPTGLAGGPSNTGELFF.

This clonotype was seen only a few times. The chain couples TRBV20-1 to TRBJ2-3; 11 positions agree with TRBD2. The CDR3 has 16 amino acids. Germline V gene data show CDR1 as DFQATT and CDR2 as SNEGSKA (reference sequence). After removal of 3 bases from V and 0 bases from J, the junction contained 5 bases not matched to a gene. The CDR3 here is CSASSRTSGSTDTQYF. CDR3 nucleotide sequence: TGCAGTGCTAGTTCTCGGACTAGCGGGAGCACAGATACGCAGTATTTT.

The V call is TRBV28, the J call TRBJ1-6; D not resolved. Germline CDR1 is MDHEN and CDR2 is SYDVKM. CDR3 length equals 12 residues. V lost 6 bases and J 10 bases, leaving 10 bases between the germline ends. This CDR3 reads CASSPIESPLHF. CDR3 nucleotide sequence: TGTGCCAGCAGCCCTATAGAATCACCCCTCCACTTT.

This clonotype was recorded only once. The chain joins TRBV28 to TRBJ1-1, with D maybe TRBD1 (5 bases). Trimming cost V 6 bases and J 3 bases, with 8 bases left between them. Germline V CDR1 and CDR2: MDHEN, SYDVKM. This CDR3 comprises 12 residues. The CDR3 DNA is TGTGCCAGCAGCTTGACAGACACTGAAGCTTTCTTT. Its translation is CASSLTDTEAFF.

The chain is built from TRBV6-5 and TRBJ1-1; a possible D gene is TRBD1 (5 bases). Trimming stripped 2 bases from V and 2 bases from J, with 12 bases between. From germline, CDR1 is MNHEY and CDR2 SVGAGI. The CDR3 extends over 15 amino acids. CDR3 in amino acids: CASSYHGAENTEAFF. DNA of the CDR3: TGTGCCAGCAGTTACCACGGGGCGGAAAACACTGAAGCTTTCTTT.

The chain couples TRBV5-1 to TRBJ2-5, with 10 bases aligning to TRBD1. Per the germline V gene, CDR1 is SGHRS and CDR2 is YFSETQ. The CDR3 contains 17 residues. With V trimmed by 6 bases and J by 5 bases, 16 bases remained unmatched. Here the CDR3 reads CASTTYLPGQGIETQYF. The CDR3, as DNA: TGCGCCAGCACGACATATTTACCGGGACAGGGGATTGAGACCCAGTACTTC.

Details on this clonotype: Possible read error: a much larger clone is one base away. The CDR3 DNA is TGTGCCAGCAGTATGACTAGCGGGAGTGGAGAGACCCAGTACTTC. Protein sequence: CASSMTSGSGETQYF. The chain couples TRBV12-3 or TRBV12-4 to TRBJ2-5, with 12 positions matching TRBD2. With V trimmed by 5 bases and J by 4 bases, 5 bases remained unmatched. CDR3 size: 15 residues.

The J gene is TRBJ2-7, the V gene TRBV2, with 8 nucleotides matching TRBD2. J was trimmed by 2 bases and V by 6 bases; bases with no gene match: 6. CDR1 and CDR2 from the germline V gene are SNHLY and FYNNEI. This CDR3 comprises 14 residues. The CDR3 spells CASSVAGGPYEQYF. CDR3 sequence (DNA): TGTGCCAGCAGCGTTGCGGGAGGACCCTACGAGCAGTACTTC.

This clonotype appeared a few times. The CDR3 region is CSASEGAHGGGQYF. The CDR3 bases are TGCAGTGCTAGCGAGGGGGCTCACGGGGGTGGCCAGTACTTC. The chain employs TRBV20-1 and TRBJ2-5; TRBD1 is a possible D gene (7 bases). Germline V gene lookup returns CDR1 DFQATT and CDR2 SNEGSKA (reference sequence). Deletions cut 3 bases from V and 10 bases from J, with 21 bases between. The CDR3 consists of 14 residues.

This clonotype rates as medium-sized. The CDR3: CSARPGTSVLSYEQYF. The CDR3 DNA sequence: TGCAGTGCTAGACCCGGGACTAGCGTCCTCAGTTACGAGCAGTACTTC. The chain carries TRBV20-1 and TRBJ2-7; 10 nucleotides align to TRBD2. V lost 2 bases to trimming and J lost 4 bases; unmatched junction nucleotides: 11. This CDR3 region has 16 residues. Germline values: CDR1 DFQATT, CDR2 SNEGSKA (reference sequence).

In its sample, this clonotype was seen a few times. The J gene is TRBJ1-2, the V gene TRBV12-3 or TRBV12-4, with a tentative D call TRBD1 (6 bases). The V end was cut by 6 bases, the J end by 1 base, with 18 bases between. The CDR3 totals 16 residues. DNA for the CDR3: TGTGCCAGCAGCCGCGGACGGGACACGTTTAACTATGGCTACACCTTC. Protein: CASSRGRDTFNYGYTF.